These 25 T cell receptor beta chains share one sample of origin, sequenced in a study of cytomegalovirus exposure and HLA in healthy donors. PCR primers comprised 60 Vbeta and 13 Jbeta primers. Produced via immunoSEQ multiplex PCR; TCRdb's table is partial and in-frame only. The data show some 140,000 clones, approximately 79% seen once. Material: PBMCs. Source of these receptors: a middle-aged man in good health and CMV-seropositive.

V gene TRBV7-9 combines with J gene TRBJ2-3; 8 bases map to TRBD2. The CDR3 covers 16 residues. V lost 2 bases to trimming and J lost 1 base; unmatched junction nucleotides: 5. The germline V gene has CDR1 SEHNR and CDR2 FQNEAQ (reference sequence). The CDR3 protein is CASSLFLTSGTDTQYF. For the CDR3, the DNA is TGTGCCAGCAGCTTATTTCTGACTAGCGGCACAGATACGCAGTATTTT.

The chain couples TRBV5-1 to TRBJ2-2, with 9 bases fitting TRBD2. CDR3 length: 14 amino acids. Germline CDR1 SGHRS, CDR2 YFSETQ. The J segment lost 4 bases and the V segment lost 7 bases, leaving 5 bases of the junction unmatched. The CDR3 nucleotides read TGCGCCAGCCGGACGGGACTAGCCACCGGGGAGCTGTTTTTT. It yields the protein CASRTGLATGELFF.

This clone was seen more than once but under ten times. This chain connects TRBV4-1 to TRBJ2-1, with 13 bases aligning to TRBD2. V lost 6 bases, J lost 6 bases, and 5 bases stayed unmatched. The CDR3 is made up of 15 amino acids. Germline values: CDR1 MGHRA, CDR2 YSYEKL. In DNA, the CDR3 is TGCGCCAGCAGGCCGGGACTAGCGGGGTCCAATGAGCAGTTCTTC. As protein: CASRPGLAGSNEQFF.

The chain employs TRBV6-1 and TRBJ2-2; 8 bases align to TRBD1. Germline loops: CDR1 MNHNS, CDR2 SASEGT. The J segment lost 2 bases and the V segment lost 3 bases, leaving 5 bases of the junction unmatched. This CDR3 comprises 16 residues. CDR3 in amino acids: CASSDRQGSNTGELFF. CDR3 DNA sequence: TGTGCCAGCAGTGATAGACAGGGGAGTAACACCGGGGAGCTGTTTTTT.

The V call is TRBV5-1, the J call TRBJ2-5; 7 bases align to TRBD2. In germline, CDR1 is SGHRS, CDR2 YFSETQ. The CDR3 runs to 14 residues. After removal of 4 bases from V and 1 base from J, the junction contained 4 bases not matched to a gene. The chain's CDR3 is CASSPRLAQETQYF. As DNA, the CDR3 is TGCGCCAGCAGCCCAAGACTAGCCCAAGAGACCCAGTACTTC.

This rearrangement joins TRBV18 to TRBJ1-2; 8 bases are a match to TRBD1. The trim removed 3 bases at V and 0 bases at J, leaving 3 bases unmatched. CDR1 and CDR2 (germline): KGHSH, LQKENI. CDR3 length: 15 amino acids. This CDR3 is CASSPSDRANYGYTF. CDR3 sequence (DNA): TGTGCCAGCTCACCTTCGGACAGGGCTAACTATGGCTACACCTTC.

The V call is TRBV28, the J call TRBJ1-2, with D unresolved. The V end was cut by 7 bases, the J end by 2 bases, with 14 bases between. The CDR3 totals 14 residues. CDR1 is MDHEN, CDR2 SYDVKM, per germline. The CDR3 reads CASIEGTTNYGYTF. The CDR3 bases are TGTGCCAGCATTGAGGGCACAACAAACTATGGCTACACCTTC.

The V and J genes are TRBV7-2 and TRBJ1-2; TRBD1 might be the D (6 bases). CDR3 length equals 14 residues. V was trimmed by 1 base and J by 4 bases, leaving 10 bases between them. Germline V gives CDR1 SGHTA, CDR2 FQGNSA. DNA for the CDR3: TGTGCCAGCAGCTTAGTACAGGGCGGCTATGGCTACACCTTC. The encoded protein is CASSLVQGGYGYTF.

This clone was recorded once. This sequence joins TRBV27 and TRBJ2-3; D uncertain. Germline V CDR1 and CDR2: MNHEY, SMNVEV (reference sequence). V lost 2 bases, J lost 1 base, and 10 bases lay in between. CDR3 length: 15 amino acids. The CDR3 nucleotides are TGTGCCAGCAGTTTAGGGCAGCCTCGCACAGATACGCAGTATTTT. It specifies CASSLGQPRTDTQYF.

CDR3 sequence reads: CASSSWGLAGFVANVLTF. CDR3 bases: TGTGCCAGCAGTTCCTGGGGACTAGCGGGGTTCGTGGCCAACGTCCTGACTTTC. The V call is TRBV27, the J call TRBJ2-6; 13 bases are shared with TRBD2. Trimming took 4 bases from V and 6 from J; bases not matched to a gene: 9. The germline V gene has CDR1 MNHEY and CDR2 SMNVEV (reference sequence). This CDR3 is 18 amino acids long.

This clone was picked up a small number of times. The rearrangement joins TRBV5-6 to TRBJ2-1, with 7 bases matching TRBD2. Germline values: CDR1 SGHDT, CDR2 YYEEEE. This CDR3 comprises 13 residues. V shed 6 bases and J 5 bases; nucleotides not matched to a gene: 5. The CDR3 region has the DNA TGTGCCAGCACCTGGGGAGGGAACAATGAGCAGTTCTTC. Amino acid sequence: CASTWGGNNEQFF.

In this sample, this clone turned up once. This sequence joins TRBV29-1 and TRBJ1-1, with 9 bases identical to TRBD1. This CDR3 is 13 amino acids long. The V gene end was trimmed by 7 bases and the J gene end by 3 bases; junction bases not matched to a gene: 6. Germline V gene sequence: CDR1 SQVTM, CDR2 ANQGSEA. CDR3: CSAMTGGDTEAFF. DNA for the CDR3: TGCAGCGCGATGACAGGGGGAGACACTGAAGCTTTCTTT.

The V call is TRBV18, the J call TRBJ2-7; 16 nucleotides match TRBD2. Germline CDR1 reads KGHSH; CDR2 reads LQKENI. This CDR3 region has 17 residues. V gave up 3 bases and J gave up 5 bases; unmatched junction bases: 7. In DNA, the CDR3 is TGTGCCAGCTCACCCCTCCAGGGGACTAGCGGGAGGGACGAGCAGTACTTC. Translating it yields CASSPLQGTSGRDEQYF.

V and J are TRBV6-1 and TRBJ1-5; D is ambiguous. The CDR3 runs to 16 residues. From germline, CDR1 is MNHNS and CDR2 SASEGT. Trimming shortened V by 1 base and J by 0 bases, and 10 bases separated the two germline ends. As DNA, the CDR3 is TGTGCCAGCAGTGAAGGGGTCGGGGATAGCAATCAGCCCCAGCATTTT. Translating it yields CASSEGVGDSNQPQHF.

V gene TRBV7-9 combines with J gene TRBJ2-5, with a possible D match to TRBD1 (6 bases). Trimming cost V 5 bases and J 4 bases, with 20 bases left between them. The germline gives CDR1 SEHNR, CDR2 FQNEAQ (reference sequence). The CDR3 totals 16 residues. The CDR3 sequence: CASSPRRRGHPETQYF. The CDR3 DNA reads TGTGCCAGCAGCCCCCGGCGCAGGGGCCACCCAGAGACCCAGTACTTC.

The chain has TRBV10-1 and TRBJ2-5; no definite D call. CDR3 length: 14 amino acids. V was shortened by 0 bases and J by 4 bases, with 9 bases between the two germline ends. Germline lookup yields CDR1 WNHNN and CDR2 SYGVQD (reference sequence). CDR3 coding DNA: TGCGCCAGCAGTGAGTCACATGCCCGAGAGACCCAGTACTTC. It is translated as CASSESHARETQYF.

This clone was seen more than once but under ten times. The chain has TRBV28 and TRBJ2-7; perhaps TRBD2 as D (6 bases). In germline, CDR1 is MDHEN, CDR2 SYDVKM. The CDR3 loop spans 15 amino acids. Trimming shortened V by 3 bases and J by 4 bases, and 16 bases separated the two germline ends. CDR3 DNA sequence: TGTGCCAGCAGTTTTATTCAGGGTGGGACTTACGAGCAGTACTTC. Translation: CASSFIQGGTYEQYF. Looking up the rest from reference TRBV28 and TRBJ2-7 gives the full variable domain: DVKVTQSSRYLVKRTGEKVFLECVQDMDHENMFWYRQDPGLGLRLIYFSYDVKMKEKGDIPEGYSVSREKKERFSLILESASTNQTSMYLCASSFIQGGTYEQYFGPGTRLTVT.

This clone was recorded once. At one end the junction does not follow the germline gene, possibly because of a read error. The CDR3 coding sequence is TGTACCAGCAGCCGTCCGGGACAGAGACAAGAGACCCAGTACTTC. It specifies CTSSRPGQRQETQYF. The chain combines TRBV7-9 with TRBJ2-5, with 7 nucleotides matching TRBD1. The CDR3 consists of 15 residues. The V gene's germline CDR1 is SEHNR and CDR2 FQNEAQ (reference sequence).

This clone was picked up one time. The V call is TRBV11-1, the J call TRBJ1-2; 7 positions agree with TRBD1. V lost 6 bases and J lost 6; bases outside the gene matches: 10. The CDR3 runs 14 residues. Germline CDR1 is SGHAT and CDR2 is FQDESV (reference sequence). CDR3 bases: TGTGCCAGCAGACGACAGGGACCGGAGAATGGCTACACCTTC. Its translation is CASRRQGPENGYTF.

The V and J genes are TRBV6-1 and TRBJ1-5; 10 positions match TRBD1. The CDR3 sequence is 14 residues long. From germline, CDR1 is MNHNS and CDR2 SASEGT. J was trimmed by 6 bases and V by 7 bases; bases with no gene match: 6. The CDR3 DNA reads TGTGCCAGCATCCGGGACAGGGGTAGTCAGCCCCAGCATTTT. Amino acids: CASIRDRGSQPQHF.

The chain joins TRBV5-1 to TRBJ1-5; perhaps TRBD1 as D (6 bases). Germline CDR1 reads SGHRS; CDR2 reads YFSETQ. The CDR3 runs 18 residues. Trimming removed 4 bases from V and 0 bases from J, with 20 bases in between. The CDR3 DNA reads TGCGCCAGCAGCCCTTTCGGCCCCACAGGGAATAGCAATCAGCCCCAGCATTTT. Its translation is CASSPFGPTGNSNQPQHF.

V and J are TRBV30 and TRBJ2-1; a possible D gene is TRBD2 (7 bases). The CDR3 has 17 residues. V was shortened by 3 bases and J by 7 bases, with 25 bases between the two germline ends. Germline V gives CDR1 GTSNPN, CDR2 SVGIG (reference sequence). The CDR3 protein is CAWRRGGRRVGSNEQFF. In DNA, the CDR3 is TGTGCCTGGAGGAGGGGGGGAAGGAGGGTGGGTTCAAATGAGCAGTTCTTC.

The chain employs TRBV19 and TRBJ2-1; the D is unclear. Germline V lookup: CDR1 LNHDA, CDR2 SQIVND (reference sequence). This CDR3 region has 14 residues. The ends were cut back, 5 bases at V and 7 bases at J, with 15 bases in the middle. CDR3 amino acids: CASSQALTGNEQFF. CDR3 DNA: TGTGCCAGTAGTCAAGCCCTGACTGGGAATGAGCAGTTCTTC.

V is TRBV2 and J is TRBJ1-1; 9 nucleotides line up with TRBD1. This CDR3 has 12 amino acids. Germline-derived CDR1 and CDR2 are SNHLY and FYNNEI. V lost 10 bases and J lost 5; bases outside the gene matches: 5. The CDR3 sequence: CATHRGQTEAFF. CDR3 sequence (DNA): TGTGCCACACACAGGGGGCAGACTGAAGCTTTCTTT.

The V call is TRBV7-9, the J call TRBJ1-2; 11 bases agree with TRBD1. V lost 5 bases to trimming and J lost 6 bases; unmatched junction nucleotides: 8. Per germline, CDR1 SEHNR and CDR2 FQNEAQ (reference sequence). The CDR3 consists of 15 residues. The DNA of the CDR3 is TGTGCCAGCAGCCTGGGACAGGGGGGACGCGATGGCTACACCTTC. Its protein is CASSLGQGGRDGYTF.